These 22 T cell receptor beta chains were sequenced from one sample in a study of control samples from healthy donors and cancer patients. Only in-frame clones appear in the TCRdb table, and some are missing; sequencing was by immunoSEQ multiplex PCR. The sample lists about 99,000 clones; around 89% were seen once. Sample: PBMCs. The receptors stem from a man aged 60-69 years with lung cancer.

V and J are TRBV25-1 and TRBJ1-6; D might be TRBD1 (5 bases). This CDR3 comprises 15 residues. Germline V CDR1 and CDR2: MGHDK, SYGVNS. Trimming took 3 bases from V and 8 from J, leaving 14 bases between them. The CDR3: CASSDRDLRDSPLHF. The CDR3, as DNA: TGTGCCAGCAGTGATCGGGACTTAAGGGATTCACCCCTCCACTTT. The full variable domain, with the rest looked up from reference TRBV25-1 and TRBJ1-6, is EADIYQTPRYLVIGTGKKITLECSQTMGHDKMYWYQQDPGMELHLIHYSYGVNSTEKGDLSSESTVSRIRTEHFPLTLESARPSHTSQYLCASSDRDLRDSPLHFGNGTRLTVT.

This clone occurred once. The chain is built from TRBV30 and TRBJ2-2; either TRBD1 or TRBD2 may fit D (6 bases each). The germline V gene encodes CDR1 GTSNPN and CDR2 SVGIG (reference sequence). The CDR3 is 16 residues long. V shed 5 bases and J shed 6 bases, with 22 bases lying between them. Here the CDR3 reads CAWAMGGAGWSGELFF. As DNA, the CDR3 is TGTGCCTGGGCTATGGGGGGCGCTGGTTGGTCCGGGGAGCTGTTTTTT.

This clone was detected only a few times. J is TRBJ1-5 and V is TRBV10-3; D uncertain. Germline CDR1 is ENHRY and CDR2 is SYGVKD. This CDR3 is built from 12 residues. V was clipped by 3 bases and J by 5 bases, with 5 bases between them. The CDR3 nucleotides read TGTGCCATCAGTGATTCACATCAGCCCCAGCATTTT. It is translated as CAISDSHQPQHF.

This chain connects TRBV6-5 to TRBJ2-3; possibly TRBD1 or TRBD2 for D (6 bases each). Germline values: CDR1 MNHEY, CDR2 SVGAGI. The CDR3 has 14 amino acids. With 6 bases removed from V and 0 bases from J, the gap between germline ends came to 10 bases. The CDR3 is CASREGGSTDTQYF. Written as DNA, the CDR3 is TGTGCCAGCAGGGAGGGGGGTAGCACAGATACGCAGTATTTT.

This clone was seen once. The rearrangement joins TRBV5-1 to TRBJ1-2; 8 bases agree with TRBD1. Germline V gene sequence: CDR1 SGHRS, CDR2 YFSETQ. V was pared by 0 bases and J by 3 bases, with 10 bases of the junction left unmatched. The CDR3 consists of 17 residues. The CDR3 reads CASSLGAQGAGDYGYTF. The CDR3 DNA reads TGCGCCAGCAGCTTGGGGGCCCAGGGGGCAGGGGACTATGGCTACACCTTC.

This clone was seen a single time. The chain links TRBV24-1 to TRBJ1-4, with TRBD1 as a possible D gene (6 bases). Germline V gene sequence: CDR1 KGHDR, CDR2 SFDVKD. Trimming stripped 6 bases from V and 4 bases from J, with 14 bases between. The CDR3 is made up of 15 amino acids. The CDR3 here is CATSPRGGHNEKLFF. The CDR3 DNA reads TGTGCCACCAGTCCCAGGGGAGGGCATAATGAAAAACTGTTTTTT.

The table lists this clone with a few counts. The chain joins TRBV30 to TRBJ2-1; D ambiguous. V was cut by 8 bases and J by 2 bases, with 16 bases left in between. In germline, CDR1 is GTSNPN, CDR2 SVGIG (reference sequence). CDR3 length equals 14 residues. For the CDR3, the DNA is TGTGCCGGAACCTGGCTCCCACCCTACAATGAGCAGTTCTTC. It yields the protein CAGTWLPPYNEQFF.

This chain uses TRBV5-1 with TRBJ2-7, with D possibly called TRBD1 or TRBD2 (6 bases each). There are 14 residues in the CDR3. CDR1 and CDR2 (germline): SGHRS, YFSETQ. V dropped 1 base and J dropped 4 bases, with 12 bases sitting between them. The CDR3 coding sequence is TGCGCCAGCAGCTTGACCGGGGGCAGGTACGAGCAGTACTTC. Its protein product is CASSLTGGRYEQYF.

V and J are TRBV6-1 and TRBJ1-2; D possibly corresponds to TRBD1 (5 bases). Germline CDR1 MNHNS, CDR2 SASEGT. V gave up 3 bases and J gave up 4 bases, with 6 bases separating them. This CDR3 has 12 residues. CDR3 region: CASSDGGYGYTF. In DNA form, the CDR3 reads TGTGCCAGCAGTGACGGGGGCTATGGCTACACCTTC.

The rearrangement links TRBV6-4 to TRBJ1-1; D ambiguous. V shed 0 bases and J shed 5 bases, with 10 bases lying between them. There are 14 residues in the CDR3. Germline loops: CDR1 MRHNA, CDR2 SNTAGT. The CDR3 here is CASSDSVEGTEAFF. The CDR3 bases are TGTGCCAGCAGTGACTCGGTAGAAGGGACTGAAGCTTTCTTT.

Note on this clone: Other DNA variants within this sample encode the same CDR3. This chain connects TRBV5-1 to TRBJ1-3; D gene ambiguous. V was clipped by 3 bases and J by 0 bases, with 10 bases between them. The CDR3 is made up of 15 amino acids. CDR1 and CDR2 (germline): SGHRS, YFSETQ. The CDR3 sequence is CASSSDGSSGNTIYF. In nucleotides, the CDR3 is TGCGCCAGCAGCTCAGACGGCAGCTCTGGAAACACCATATATTTT.

The chain has TRBV6-5 and TRBJ1-6, with D uncertain. Trimming pared 6 bases from V and 5 bases from J, leaving 5 bases between. Germline V gene sequence: CDR1 MNHEY, CDR2 SVGAGI. The CDR3 has 12 residues. CDR3 sequence (DNA): TGTGCCAGCAGCCTCAATAATTCACCCCTCCACTTT. This sequence encodes CASSLNNSPLHF.

This rearrangement joins TRBV5-1 to TRBJ1-2; 10 bases fit TRBD1. With V trimmed by 0 bases and J by 8 bases, 10 bases remained unmatched. Germline-derived CDR1 and CDR2 are SGHRS and YFSETQ. CDR3 length: 16 amino acids. As DNA, the CDR3 is TGCGCCAGCAGCTTGGCGAGAGGGACAGGGGAAGGAGGCTACACCTTC. Translated: CASSLARGTGEGGYTF.

V gene TRBV14 combines with J gene TRBJ1-4, with TRBD1 matching over 7 bases. V lost 2 bases, J lost 1 base, and 10 bases stayed unmatched. Germline V lookup: CDR1 SGHDN, CDR2 FVKESK. The CDR3 extends over 18 amino acids. The CDR3 loop is CASSQRQGSIETNEKLFF. For the CDR3, the DNA is TGTGCCAGCAGCCAAAGACAGGGTTCCATTGAAACTAATGAAAAACTGTTTTTT. Looking up the rest from reference TRBV14 and TRBJ1-4 gives the full variable domain: EAGVTQFPSHSVIEKGQTVTLRCDPISGHDNLYWYRRVMGKEIKFLLHFVKESKQDESGMPNNRFLAERTGGTYSTLKVQPAELEDSGVYFCASSQRQGSIETNEKLFFGSGTQLSVL.

This chain links TRBV15 with TRBJ1-6; 8 bases map to TRBD1. CDR1 and CDR2 (germline): LNHNV, YYDKDF (reference sequence). The CDR3 has 15 amino acids. Unmatched junction bases numbered 7, after V lost 3 bases and J lost 9 bases. In DNA form, the CDR3 reads TGTGCCACCAGCAGTCCCGACAGGGGTGGTTCACCCCTCCACTTT. Translated: CATSSPDRGGSPLHF.

This clone was counted once. The chain combines TRBV4-2 with TRBJ2-5; 7 bases line up with TRBD2. J was trimmed by 4 bases and V by 0 bases; bases with no gene match: 5. Germline CDR1 reads LGHNA; CDR2 reads YNFKEQ. The CDR3 is made up of 15 amino acids. The CDR3 spells CASSQELANTETQYF. The CDR3 DNA sequence: TGTGCCAGCAGCCAAGAACTAGCGAACACAGAGACCCAGTACTTC.

The J gene is TRBJ2-5, the V gene TRBV10-2; D unclear. The V end lost 2 bases, the J end lost 7 bases, and 11 bases lay between the germline ends. CDR3 size: 13 residues. Germline CDR1 and CDR2: WSHSY and SAAADI. CDR3 DNA: TGCGCCAGCAGTGAGGGTGGAGATCCGACCCAGTACTTC. Translation: CASSEGGDPTQYF.

The sample holds one count of this clone. This chain connects TRBV7-3 to TRBJ1-1; 7 positions agree with TRBD1. J gave up 0 bases and V 8 bases, and 3 bases lay outside the gene matches. The germline V gene encodes CDR1 SGHTA and CDR2 FQGTGA. The CDR3 is 13 residues long. The CDR3 DNA reads TGTGCCAGCGGAACAGGGGTGAACACTGAAGCTTTCTTT. Translating gives CASGTGVNTEAFF.

V gene TRBV29-1 combines with J gene TRBJ1-1, with TRBD1 as a possible D gene (5 bases). Deletions cut 7 bases from V and 7 bases from J, with 13 bases between. The CDR3 spans 11 residues. Germline loops: CDR1 SQVTM, CDR2 ANQGSEA. Here the CDR3 DNA reads TGCAGCGCCACGGCGACAGATGAAGCTTTCTTT. It translates to CSATATDEAFF.

The chain has TRBV6-6 and TRBJ1-3; the D is unclear. Germline V gene lookup returns CDR1 MNHNY and CDR2 SVGAGI (reference sequence). With 6 bases removed from V and 0 bases from J, the gap between germline ends came to 12 bases. The CDR3 runs 15 residues. CDR3 nucleotides: TGTGCCAGCAGCACCTTAGGAAACTCTGGAAACACCATATATTTT. Its protein is CASSTLGNSGNTIYF.

The chain links TRBV5-1 to TRBJ2-3; D ambiguous. This CDR3 is 9 amino acids long. In germline, CDR1 is SGHRS, CDR2 YFSETQ. V shed 7 bases and J shed 14 bases, with 11 bases lying between them. This CDR3 reads CASQHLTYF. CDR3 nucleotides: TGCGCCAGCCAGCACCTGACGTATTTT.

The V gene is TRBV2, the J gene TRBJ1-5; TRBD1 agrees at 8 bases. V shed 5 bases, J shed 2 bases, and the junction held 5 bases outside the gene matches. Germline CDR1 SNHLY, CDR2 FYNNEI. The CDR3 extends over 15 amino acids. CDR3 coding DNA: TGTGCCAGCAGTAGACCGACAGGGGGCAATCAGCCCCAGCATTTT. Its translation: CASSRPTGGNQPQHF.